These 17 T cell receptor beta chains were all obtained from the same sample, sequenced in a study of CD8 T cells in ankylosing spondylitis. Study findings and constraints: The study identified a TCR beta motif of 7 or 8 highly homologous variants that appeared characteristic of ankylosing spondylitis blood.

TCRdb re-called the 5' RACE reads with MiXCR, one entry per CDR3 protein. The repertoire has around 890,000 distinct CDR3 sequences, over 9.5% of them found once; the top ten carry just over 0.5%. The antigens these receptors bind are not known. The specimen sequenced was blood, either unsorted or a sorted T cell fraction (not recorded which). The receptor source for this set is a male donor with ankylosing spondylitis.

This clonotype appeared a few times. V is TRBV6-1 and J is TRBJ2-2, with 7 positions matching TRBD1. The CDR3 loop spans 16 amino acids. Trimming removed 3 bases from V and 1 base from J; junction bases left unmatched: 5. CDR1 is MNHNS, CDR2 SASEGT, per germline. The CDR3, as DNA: TGTGCCAGCAGTGACCGGGACAGAGGGAACACCGGGGAGCTGTTTTTT. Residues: CASSDRDRGNTGELFF.

This CDR3 is CASSLSRLNQPQHF. CDR3 in DNA: TGTGCCAGCAGCTTAAGCAGACTTAATCAGCCCCAGCATTTT. The chain links TRBV7-3 to TRBJ1-5; D not certain. CDR1 and CDR2 (germline): SGHTA, FQGTGA. CDR3 length equals 14 residues. V lost 1 base and J 4 bases, leaving 8 bases between the germline ends.

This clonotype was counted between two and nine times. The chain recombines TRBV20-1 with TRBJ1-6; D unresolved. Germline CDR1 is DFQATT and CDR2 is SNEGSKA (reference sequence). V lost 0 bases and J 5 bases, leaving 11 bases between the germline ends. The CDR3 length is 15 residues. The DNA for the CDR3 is TGCAGTGCTAGAGATTGGGGTAGTGATAATTCACCCCTCCACTTT. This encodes CSARDWGSDNSPLHF.

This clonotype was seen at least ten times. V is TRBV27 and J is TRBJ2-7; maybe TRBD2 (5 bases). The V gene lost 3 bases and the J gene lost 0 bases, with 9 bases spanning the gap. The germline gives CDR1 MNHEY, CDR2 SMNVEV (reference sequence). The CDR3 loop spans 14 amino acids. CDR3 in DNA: TGTGCCAGCAGTTTGAAGCGGAGCTCCTACGAGCAGTACTTC. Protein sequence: CASSLKRSSYEQYF.

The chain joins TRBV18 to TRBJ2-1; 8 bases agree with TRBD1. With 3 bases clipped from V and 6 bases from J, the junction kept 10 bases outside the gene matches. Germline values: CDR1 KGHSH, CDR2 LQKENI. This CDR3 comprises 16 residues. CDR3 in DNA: TGTGCCAGCTCACCCCTGGCGCAGGGGGCGGTCAATGAGCAGTTCTTC. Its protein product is CASSPLAQGAVNEQFF.

CDR3 nucleotides: TGTGCCAGCAGCCCCCGAGGGGGCCGAAGAAAAAACACTGAAGCTTTCTTT. Protein sequence: CASSPRGGRRKNTEAFF. V and J are TRBV28 and TRBJ1-1, with TRBD1 matching 7 bases. The CDR3 is made up of 17 amino acids. J lost 2 bases, V lost 6 bases, and 15 bases had no gene match. The V gene's germline CDR1 is MDHEN and CDR2 SYDVKM.

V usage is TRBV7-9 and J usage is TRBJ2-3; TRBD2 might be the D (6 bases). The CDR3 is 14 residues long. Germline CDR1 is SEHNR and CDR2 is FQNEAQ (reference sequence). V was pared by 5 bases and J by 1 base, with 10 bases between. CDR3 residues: CASSAQRGTDTQYF. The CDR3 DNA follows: TGTGCCAGCAGCGCCCAGCGGGGCACAGATACGCAGTATTTT.

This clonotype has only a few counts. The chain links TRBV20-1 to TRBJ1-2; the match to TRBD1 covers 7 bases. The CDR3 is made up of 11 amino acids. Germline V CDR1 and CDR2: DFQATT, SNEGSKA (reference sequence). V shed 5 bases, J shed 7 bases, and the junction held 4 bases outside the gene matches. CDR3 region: CSASQGPGYTF. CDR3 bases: TGCAGTGCTTCACAGGGGCCTGGCTACACCTTC.

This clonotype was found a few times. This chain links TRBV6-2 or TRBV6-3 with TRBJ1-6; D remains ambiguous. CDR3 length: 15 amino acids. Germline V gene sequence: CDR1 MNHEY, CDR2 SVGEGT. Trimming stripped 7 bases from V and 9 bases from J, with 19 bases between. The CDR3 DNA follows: TGTGCCAGCACCAGAGGACCGCTTCTTGGTTCACCCCTCCACTTT. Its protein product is CASTRGPLLGSPLHF.

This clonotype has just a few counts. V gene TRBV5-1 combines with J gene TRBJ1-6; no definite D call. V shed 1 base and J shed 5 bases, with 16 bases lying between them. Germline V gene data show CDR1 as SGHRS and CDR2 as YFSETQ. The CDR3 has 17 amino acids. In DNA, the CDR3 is TGCGCCAGCAGCTTGAACAGTTTCTGGCGTAATAATTCACCCCTCCACTTT. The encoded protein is CASSLNSFWRNNSPLHF.

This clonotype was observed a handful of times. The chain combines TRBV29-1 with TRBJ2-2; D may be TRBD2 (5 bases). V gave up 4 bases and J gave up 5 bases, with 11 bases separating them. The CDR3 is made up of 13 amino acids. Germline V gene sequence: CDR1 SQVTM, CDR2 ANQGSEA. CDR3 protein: CSVGGRGTGELFF. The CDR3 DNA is TGCAGCGTTGGAGGTCGGGGAACCGGGGAGCTGTTTTTT.

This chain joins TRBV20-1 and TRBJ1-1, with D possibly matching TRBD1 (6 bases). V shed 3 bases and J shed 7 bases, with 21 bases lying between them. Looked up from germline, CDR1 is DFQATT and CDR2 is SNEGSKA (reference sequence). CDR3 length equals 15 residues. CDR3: CSARSIGAGVGEAFF. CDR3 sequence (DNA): TGCAGTGCTAGGAGTATAGGGGCAGGGGTTGGTGAAGCTTTCTTT.

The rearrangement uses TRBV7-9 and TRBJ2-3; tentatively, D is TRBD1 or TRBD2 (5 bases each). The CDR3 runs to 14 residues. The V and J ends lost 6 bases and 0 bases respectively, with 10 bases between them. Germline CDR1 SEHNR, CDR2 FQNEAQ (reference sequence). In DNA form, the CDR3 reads TGTGCCAGCAGGTCGTGGGACAGCACAGATACGCAGTATTTT. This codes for CASRSWDSTDTQYF. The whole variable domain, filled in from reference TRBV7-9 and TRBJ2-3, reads DTGVSQNPRHKITKRGQNVTFRCDPISEHNRLYWYRQTLGQGPEFLTYFQNEAQLEKSRLLSDRFSAERPKGSFSTLEIQRTEQGDSAMYLCASRSWDSTDTQYFGPGTRLTVL.

In nucleotides, the CDR3 is TGTGCCAGCGCCCCCCTTGGGGAGGGGAAGTGGGCAGATACGCAGTATTTT. Protein: CASAPLGEGKWADTQYF. The rearrangement uses TRBV5-5 and TRBJ2-3, with 7 bases matching TRBD2. The junction had 18 bases not matched to a gene; V was cut back by 7 bases and J by 4 bases. The CDR3 contains 17 residues. The germline gives CDR1 SGHKS, CDR2 YYEKEE (reference sequence).

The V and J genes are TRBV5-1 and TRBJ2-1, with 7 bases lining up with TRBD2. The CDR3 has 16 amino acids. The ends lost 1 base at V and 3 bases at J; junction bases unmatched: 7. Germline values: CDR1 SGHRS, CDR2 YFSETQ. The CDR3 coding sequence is TGCGCCAGCAGCTTGTTGGCGGGAGTGGGCTACAATGAGCAGTTCTTC. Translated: CASSLLAGVGYNEQFF.

This CDR3 is CASSEAGDGREYF. DNA of the CDR3: TGTGCCAGCAGTGAAGCCGGCGACGGGAGGGAGTATTTT. The chain carries TRBV2 and TRBJ2-3; 8 bases are a match to TRBD2. The CDR3 loop spans 13 amino acids. Trimming removed 0 bases from V and 13 bases from J; junction bases left unmatched: 6. CDR1 is SNHLY, CDR2 FYNNEI, per germline.

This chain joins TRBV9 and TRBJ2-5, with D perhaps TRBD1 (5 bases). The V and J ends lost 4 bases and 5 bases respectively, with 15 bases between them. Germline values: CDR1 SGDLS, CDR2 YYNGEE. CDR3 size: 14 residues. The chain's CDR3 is CASSPGLTWETQYF. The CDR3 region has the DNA TGTGCCAGCAGCCCAGGGTTAACCTGGGAGACCCAGTACTTC.